The 27 T cell receptor beta chains reported below all come from one sample, sequenced in a study of CD8+ T cells in alopecia areata. Reverse transcribed after extraction, RNA yielded cDNA as the sequencing template. Data came from immunoSEQ multiplex PCR; TCRdb stores just in-frame clones and leaves some out. Of around 200,000 clones listed, approximately 62% are singletons. The specimen comprised CD4+ T cells sorted from blood, sampled at week 0. The receptors shown here come from a human donor with alopecia areata.

The V and J genes are TRBV6-1 and TRBJ2-7; perhaps TRBD1 as D (7 bases). Trimming left V 6 bases short and J 2 bases short, with 14 bases between. Germline CDR1 is MNHNS and CDR2 is SASEGT. The length of the CDR3 is 14 residues. The CDR3 DNA is TGTGCCAGCAGGCCCCCAGGGGGGACCTACGAGCAGTACTTC. Residues: CASRPPGGTYEQYF.

V and J are TRBV7-2 and TRBJ1-2; D not certain. The germline CDR1 and CDR2 sequences are SGHTA and FQGNSA. V lost 5 bases, J lost 5 bases, and 12 bases lay in between. CDR3 size: 13 residues. CDR3 nucleotide sequence: TGTGCCAGCAGCAGCCCTGGGAGTTATGGCTACACCTTC. This translates into CASSSPGSYGYTF.

This clone turned up a few times. This chain links TRBV7-2 with TRBJ1-5, with 12 bases fitting TRBD1. V shed 5 bases and J 2 bases; nucleotides not matched to a gene: 7. The CDR3 extends over 17 amino acids. Germline assignment: CDR1 SGHTA and CDR2 FQGNSA. CDR3 sequence reads: CASSPRDRGLGNQPQHF. The CDR3 DNA reads as TGTGCCAGCAGCCCTCGGGACAGGGGGCTAGGCAATCAGCCCCAGCATTTT.

V and J are TRBV15 and TRBJ2-7, with a tentative D call TRBD1 (6 bases). The ends were cut back, 5 bases at V and 5 bases at J, with 16 bases in the middle. Looked up from germline, CDR1 is LNHNV and CDR2 is YYDKDF (reference sequence). The CDR3 is 14 residues long. DNA of the CDR3: TGTGCCACCAGCTCCGGGTGGGACACCGACGAGCAGTACTTC. As protein: CATSSGWDTDEQYF. The variable domain in full, with the rest retrieved from reference TRBV15 and TRBJ2-7, is DAMVIQNPRYQVTQFGKPVTLSCSQTLNHNVMYWYQQKSSQAPKLLFHYYDKDFNNEADTPDNFQSRRPNTSFCFLDIRSPGLGDTAMYLCATSSGWDTDEQYFGPGTRLTVT.

There are a few counts of this clone. This chain uses TRBV5-1 with TRBJ2-3; no reliable D call. V was shortened by 4 bases and J by 0 bases, with 9 bases between the two germline ends. From germline, CDR1 is SGHRS and CDR2 YFSETQ. CDR3 length: 14 residues. As DNA, the CDR3 is TGCGCCAGCAGCGGGCGGCCTAGCACAGATACGCAGTATTTT. Its translation: CASSGRPSTDTQYF.

The gene calls are TRBV29-1 and TRBJ2-4; the D gene is possibly TRBD1 (6 bases). The CDR3 loop spans 15 amino acids. The germline V gene has CDR1 SQVTM and CDR2 ANQGSEA. The V end was cut by 2 bases, the J end by 1 base, with 12 bases between. CDR3 sequence: CSVELGARAKNIQYF. As DNA, the CDR3 is TGCAGCGTTGAACTGGGGGCGAGGGCCAAAAACATTCAGTACTTC.

A few counts support this clone. The V and J genes are TRBV30 and TRBJ1-1; the match to TRBD1 covers 9 bases. J lost 5 bases, V lost 3 bases, and 4 bases had no gene match. The CDR3 length is 13 residues. CDR1 and CDR2 from the germline V gene are GTSNPN and SVGIG (reference sequence). Here the CDR3 DNA reads TGTGCCTGGAGCAGGGACAGGGCGACTGAAGCTTTCTTT. Its protein product is CAWSRDRATEAFF.

This chain links TRBV7-3 with TRBJ1-1, with 7 bases that match TRBD1. Losses at the gene ends were 2 bases for V and 3 bases for J; bases not matched to a gene: 0. The CDR3 spans 13 residues. Germline V gene sequence: CDR1 SGHTA, CDR2 FQGTGA. The CDR3 loop is CASSLQGDTEAFF. In nucleotides, the CDR3 is TGTGCCAGCAGCTTACAGGGGGACACTGAAGCTTTCTTT.

The V gene is TRBV11-2, the J gene TRBJ2-1; D unclear. The CDR3 extends over 14 amino acids. Germline V CDR1 and CDR2: SGHAT, FQNNGV. Between the trimmed V and J ends, which lost 3 bases and 2 bases, there was a span of 8 bases. CDR3 DNA sequence: TGTGCCAGCAGCTTCGAACTTACCTACAATGAGCAGTTCTTC. It is translated as CASSFELTYNEQFF.

The CDR3 reads CASSFRSNYNEQFF. In DNA, the CDR3 is TGTGCCAGCAGCTTTAGGAGTAACTACAATGAGCAGTTCTTC. The chain links TRBV7-3 to TRBJ2-1; no firm D call. Trimming pared 3 bases from V and 3 bases from J, leaving 9 bases between. The germline gives CDR1 SGHTA, CDR2 FQGTGA. This CDR3 spans 14 amino acids.

The V gene is TRBV7-2, the J gene TRBJ1-5; 8 bases are a match to TRBD1. The CDR3 length is 17 residues. V shed 2 bases, J shed 6 bases, and the junction held 12 bases outside the gene matches. Germline V gene lookup returns CDR1 SGHTA and CDR2 FQGNSA. CDR3 bases: TGTGCCAGCAGCTTATTTGGATGGACAGGGAATAGTCAGCCCCAGCATTTT. Translated, it gives CASSLFGWTGNSQPQHF.

This clone was recorded a few times. V usage is TRBV7-2 and J usage is TRBJ2-7; TRBD2 aligns across 7 bases. The V and J ends lost 1 base and 3 bases, in that order; junction bases with no gene match: 6. The length of the CDR3 is 15 residues. Germline CDR1 SGHTA, CDR2 FQGNSA. As DNA, the CDR3 is TGTGCCAGCAGCTTAGATAGCGGGCCCCTCTACGAGCAGTACTTC. It specifies CASSLDSGPLYEQYF.

Only a few counts were recorded for this clone. The J gene is TRBJ2-5, the V gene TRBV29-1; 7 nucleotides line up with TRBD1. Germline V gene data show CDR1 as SQVTM and CDR2 as ANQGSEA. The V gene end was trimmed by 4 bases and the J gene end by 5 bases; junction bases not matched to a gene: 13. The CDR3 is made up of 15 amino acids. Here the CDR3 DNA reads TGCAGCGTTGGCCAATCCTGGGGCAGGGGGGAGACCCAGTACTTC. It is translated as CSVGQSWGRGETQYF.

This clone was observed a handful of times. The chain is built from TRBV29-1 and TRBJ1-1; 9 bases align to TRBD1. CDR1 and CDR2 from the germline V gene are SQVTM and ANQGSEA. The J segment lost 7 bases and the V segment lost 3 bases, leaving 18 bases of the junction unmatched. This CDR3 has 17 residues. CDR3: CSVDRVPGQGSSFEAFF. The CDR3 coding sequence is TGCAGCGTTGACCGTGTCCCGGGACAGGGCTCGAGCTTTGAAGCTTTCTTT.

This rearrangement joins TRBV5-6 to TRBJ2-1; D may be TRBD1 (8 bases). Germline V gene lookup returns CDR1 SGHDT and CDR2 YYEEEE. The CDR3 runs to 15 residues. Deletions cut 2 bases from V and 6 bases from J, with 15 bases between. CDR3 DNA sequence: TGTGCCAGCAGCTTACCTTACAGGGGGGGCAATGAGCAGTTCTTC. It specifies CASSLPYRGGNEQFF.

This clone showed up just a few times. The chain links TRBV19 to TRBJ2-5, with TRBD1 matching over 9 bases. CDR3 length equals 14 residues. Germline V gives CDR1 LNHDA, CDR2 SQIVND (reference sequence). Trimming removed 5 bases from V and 5 bases from J; junction bases left unmatched: 6. CDR3 in DNA: TGTGCCAGTAGTTCGGGACAGGGCGTCGAGACCCAGTACTTC. This encodes CASSSGQGVETQYF.

This clone appeared a single time. The J gene is TRBJ2-7, the V gene TRBV19; D might be TRBD1 (6 bases). V was pared by 5 bases and J by 3 bases, with 11 bases between. Per germline, CDR1 LNHDA and CDR2 SQIVND (reference sequence). The CDR3 loop spans 13 amino acids. The CDR3 sequence is CASSEGVSYEQYF. For the CDR3, the DNA is TGTGCCAGTAGTGAGGGGGTAAGCTACGAGCAGTACTTC.

The chain joins TRBV6-5 to TRBJ1-1; D remains unclear. The CDR3 is 11 residues long. In germline, CDR1 is MNHEY, CDR2 SVGAGI. V was pared by 6 bases and J by 6 bases, with 8 bases between. The DNA for the CDR3 is TGTGCCAGCAGCCGAACAGCTGAAGCTTTCTTT. This translates into CASSRTAEAFF.

The V gene is TRBV29-1, the J gene TRBJ2-3, with 10 bases identical to TRBD2. Looked up from germline, CDR1 is SQVTM and CDR2 is ANQGSEA. V gave up 5 bases and J gave up 2 bases; unmatched junction bases: 4. This CDR3 region has 14 residues. The CDR3 coding sequence is TGCAGCGTTCCTAGCGGGGGCATCACAGATACGCAGTATTTT. It yields the protein CSVPSGGITDTQYF.

On this clone itself: The identical CDR3 is also encoded by other nucleotide sequences in the sample. V is TRBV5-1 and J is TRBJ2-6; no firm D call. The CDR3 covers 16 residues. In germline, CDR1 is SGHRS, CDR2 YFSETQ. V lost 0 bases, J lost 4 bases, and 11 bases lay in between. CDR3 residues: CASSLAGVSGANVLTF. Here the CDR3 DNA reads TGCGCCAGCAGCTTGGCCGGAGTGTCCGGGGCCAACGTCCTGACTTTC. The entire variable domain, with the rest obtained from reference TRBV5-1 and TRBJ2-6, is as follows: KAGVTQTPRYLIKTRGQQVTLSCSPISGHRSVSWYQQTPGQGLQFLFEYFSETQRNKGNFPGRFSGRQFSNSRSEMNVSTLELGDSALYLCASSLAGVSGANVLTFGAGSRLTVL.

The gene calls are TRBV7-6 and TRBJ2-7; the D call may be TRBD1 or TRBD2 (5 bases each). Germline CDR1 is SGHVS and CDR2 is FNYEAQ. Trimming cost V 1 base and J 2 bases, with 12 bases left between them. The CDR3 spans 15 residues. CDR3 DNA: TGTGCCAGCAGCTTAGATGCAGGGACCCCCTACGAGCAGTACTTC. This translates into CASSLDAGTPYEQYF.

CDR3: CAGMTGHTEAFF. The CDR3 region has the DNA TGTGCCGGCATGACAGGGCACACTGAAGCTTTCTTT. The J gene is TRBJ1-1, the V gene TRBV30; 7 bases match TRBD1. This CDR3 has 12 amino acids. After removal of 8 bases from V and 3 bases from J, the junction contained 6 bases not matched to a gene. CDR1 is GTSNPN, CDR2 SVGIG, per germline (reference sequence).

This chain links TRBV6-1 with TRBJ1-6, with a weak D call TRBD1 (6 bases). Germline V gene lookup returns CDR1 MNHNS and CDR2 SASEGT. With 3 bases removed from V and 9 bases from J, the gap between germline ends came to 15 bases. This CDR3 spans 15 amino acids. CDR3 loop: CASSDFTGMVSPLHF. The CDR3 DNA reads TGTGCCAGCAGTGACTTTACAGGGATGGTTTCACCCCTCCACTTT.

The chain is built from TRBV7-6 and TRBJ2-2, with 7 nucleotides matching TRBD2. Germline CDR1 reads SGHVS; CDR2 reads FNYEAQ. The CDR3 contains 15 residues. V was pared by 1 base and J by 3 bases, with 2 bases of the junction left unmatched. The CDR3 DNA sequence: TGTGCCAGCAGCTTAGGGAGCGGGGACACCGGGGAGCTGTTTTTT. Residues: CASSLGSGDTGELFF. The whole variable domain, filled in from reference TRBV7-6 and TRBJ2-2, reads GAGVSQSPRYKVTKRGQDVALRCDPISGHVSLYWYRQALGQGPEFLTYFNYEAQQDKSGLPNDRFSAERPEGSISTLTIQRTEQRDSAMYRCASSLGSGDTGELFFGEGSRLTVL.

This sequence joins TRBV7-8 and TRBJ1-2; 8 bases line up with TRBD1. CDR3 size: 12 residues. Per germline, CDR1 SGHVS and CDR2 FQNEAQ. After removal of 5 bases from V and 8 bases from J, the junction contained 4 bases not matched to a gene. The CDR3 reads CASSHGQGGYTF. The CDR3 nucleotides are TGTGCCAGCAGCCACGGACAGGGCGGCTACACCTTC.

V usage is TRBV7-2 and J usage is TRBJ2-7, with 9 positions matching TRBD1. There are 14 residues in the CDR3. V was pared by 5 bases and J by 6 bases, with 8 bases of the junction left unmatched. Germline V CDR1 and CDR2: SGHTA, FQGNSA. The CDR3 is CASSPLQGAGEQYF. The DNA of the CDR3 is TGTGCCAGCAGCCCTCTACAGGGGGCGGGCGAGCAGTACTTC.

The J gene is TRBJ2-1, the V gene TRBV5-1; TRBD2 matches at 9 bases. The V segment lost 0 bases and the J segment 6 bases; nucleotides outside the gene matches: 7. From germline, CDR1 is SGHRS and CDR2 YFSETQ. This CDR3 comprises 16 residues. In DNA form, the CDR3 reads TGCGCCAGCAGCTTGGCCCCGGGCGGGGGGGCCAATGAGCAGTTCTTC. Translated, it gives CASSLAPGGGANEQFF.